Shown below are 27 T cell receptor beta chains from a single sample sequenced in a study of T cells in Graves' hyperthyroidism and ophthalmopathy. Regions amplified from RNA transcripts were the TCR beta CDR3 regions. The primer set for the first-round RT-PCR of the TCR CDR3 was HTBI. TCRdb recomputed calls from the multiplex PCR reads with MiXCR, one row per CDR3 protein. The table lists hundreds of thousands of distinct CDR3 sequences, 13% to 15% of them singletons, with around 12% in the top ten. What was sequenced was blood. The receptors were gathered from a woman aged 45-60 years with Graves' ophthalmopathy.

This clonotype was detected ten times or more. The chain carries TRBV15 and TRBJ1-1; unclear D gene. The CDR3 covers 12 residues. Deletions cut 4 bases from V and 1 base from J, with 4 bases between. CDR1 LNHNV and CDR2 YYDKDF come from the germline V gene (reference sequence). CDR3 in amino acids: CATSTRNTEAFF. The CDR3 nucleotides are TGTGCCACCAGCACCCGGAACACTGAAGCTTTCTTT.

With regard to this clonotype: At one boundary the junction diverges from the germline segment, which might be a read error. The V and J genes are TRBV15 and TRBJ2-4; the D is unclear. CDR1 is LNHNV and CDR2 is YYDKDF in the germline V gene (reference sequence). CDR3 length equals 16 residues. Here the CDR3 reads CATSSGLARSKDIQYF. As DNA, the CDR3 is TGTGCCACCAGCAGCGGCCTTGCTCGGTCCAAAGACATTCAGTACTTC.

This clonotype was recorded many times. A read error may produce the germline difference seen at one junction end. The V and J genes are TRBV11-2 and TRBJ1-5; no reliable D call. This CDR3 region has 15 residues. From germline, CDR1 is SGHAT and CDR2 FQNNGV. CDR3 region: CANSLEPFSGQPQHF. CDR3 bases: TGTGCCAACAGCTTAGAACCGTTCTCTGGTCAGCCCCAGCATTTT.

In regard to this clonotype: Since a much larger clone is just one base distant, this may be a read error. The chain joins TRBV24-1 to TRBJ2-1; 7 bases fit TRBD2. The CDR3 covers 16 residues. Per germline, CDR1 KGHDR and CDR2 SFDVKD. V gave up 6 bases and J gave up 0 bases; unmatched junction bases: 7. CDR3 loop: CATSRSGGGSYNEQFF. The DNA of the CDR3 is TGTGCCACCAGTCGAAGCGGCGGGGGCTCCTACAATGAGCAGTTCTTC.

This clonotype was picked up a small number of times. The chain joins TRBV6-2 or TRBV6-3 to TRBJ1-1; 7 bases are shared with TRBD1. Trimming at V came to 3 bases and at J to 4 bases, leaving 5 bases not matched to a gene. The germline gives CDR1 MNHEY, CDR2 SVGEGT. The CDR3 sequence is 14 residues long. CDR3 bases: TGTGCCAGCAGTTATACAGGGGCGGTCACTGAAGCTTTCTTT. Residues: CASSYTGAVTEAFF.

Concerning this clonotype: This may be a read error, as it is one base from a much larger clone. The CDR3 nucleotides read TGTGCCAGCAGTTTGAGCGGAAACCCTCTCTACGAGCAGTACTTC. Translation: CASSLSGNPLYEQYF. The chain carries TRBV27 and TRBJ2-7, with D perhaps matching TRBD2 (5 bases). The germline gives CDR1 MNHEY, CDR2 SMNVEV (reference sequence). The CDR3 has 15 amino acids. Trimming cost V 3 bases and J 3 bases, with 15 bases left between them.

This clonotype was counted ten times or more. The chain has TRBV30 and TRBJ2-2; 8 bases agree with TRBD2. Germline V lookup: CDR1 GTSNPN, CDR2 SVGIG (reference sequence). There are 17 residues in the CDR3. V gave up 3 bases and J gave up 0 bases; unmatched junction bases: 9. DNA of the CDR3: TGTGCCTGGAGGGCGGGCTGGACTAGCACGAACACCGGGGAGCTGTTTTTT. Protein sequence: CAWRAGWTSTNTGELFF.

V and J are TRBV19 and TRBJ2-3; D remains ambiguous. Germline CDR1 and CDR2: LNHDA and SQIVND (reference sequence). This CDR3 has 14 amino acids. The V and J ends lost 3 bases and 0 bases respectively, with 7 bases between them. This chain's CDR3 is CASSMSRSTDTQYF. DNA of the CDR3: TGTGCCAGTAGTATGTCAAGGAGCACAGATACGCAGTATTTT.

This clonotype was observed many times. The genes are TRBV4-3 and TRBJ2-7, with TRBD2 as a possible D gene (6 bases). Per germline, CDR1 LGHNA and CDR2 YSLEER. CDR3 length: 15 residues. Trimming cost V 4 bases and J 2 bases, with 15 bases left between them. As DNA, the CDR3 is TGCGCCAGCAGCCGTCGGACTACAGAAGCCTACGAGCAGTACTTC. Its translation: CASSRRTTEAYEQYF.

The chain joins TRBV28 to TRBJ1-1, with 8 bases matching TRBD1. Germline V CDR1 and CDR2: MDHEN, SYDVKM. This CDR3 contains 17 residues. The trim removed 2 bases at V and 0 bases at J, leaving 8 bases unmatched. The CDR3 loop is CASSLAGGSHMNTEAFF. The CDR3 region has the DNA TGTGCCAGCAGTTTAGCAGGGGGCAGCCACATGAACACTGAAGCTTTCTTT.

This clonotype was seen repeatedly, ten times or more. The chain joins TRBV11-1 to TRBJ1-1, with TRBD1 as a possible D gene (5 bases). The CDR3 has 17 residues. V dropped 0 bases and J dropped 8 bases, with 22 bases sitting between them. Germline CDR1 SGHAT, CDR2 FQDESV (reference sequence). DNA of the CDR3: TGTGCCAGCAGCTTAGCGGGTTGGTCCGGGGGAGTGTCGGAAGCTTTCTTT. Translating gives CASSLAGWSGGVSEAFF.

The table lists this clonotype with many counts. This chain uses TRBV11-1 with TRBJ2-1; D is ambiguous. The CDR3 consists of 15 residues. Trimming shortened V by 6 bases and J by 0 bases, and 12 bases separated the two germline ends. Germline V gene lookup returns CDR1 SGHAT and CDR2 FQDESV (reference sequence). CDR3 loop: CASSSVTGSYNEQFF. CDR3 coding DNA: TGTGCCAGCAGTTCCGTGACGGGCTCCTACAATGAGCAGTTCTTC.

The table lists this clonotype with a few counts. As DNA, the CDR3 is TGTGCCAGCAGTCTGGGACAGCTCACCGGGGAGCTGTTTTTT. Its protein product is CASSLGQLTGELFF. This chain joins TRBV14 and TRBJ2-2; 7 bases map to TRBD1. The CDR3 contains 14 residues. Germline lookup yields CDR1 SGHDN and CDR2 FVKESK. The V and J ends lost 6 bases and 4 bases, in that order; junction bases with no gene match: 5.

This clonotype came up many times. This rearrangement joins TRBV7-2 to TRBJ2-1; D not resolved. This CDR3 spans 15 amino acids. V was clipped by 5 bases and J by 3 bases, with 14 bases between them. Germline V gives CDR1 SGHTA, CDR2 FQGNSA. The CDR3 spells CASSRLGRNYNEQFF. CDR3 bases: TGTGCCAGCAGCAGGCTCGGAAGGAACTACAATGAGCAGTTCTTC.

This clonotype was detected ten times or more. The J gene is TRBJ2-1, the V gene TRBV20-1; 10 bases agree with TRBD2. Germline CDR1 reads DFQATT; CDR2 reads SNEGSKA (reference sequence). J was trimmed by 3 bases and V by 4 bases; bases with no gene match: 6. There are 15 residues in the CDR3. The CDR3 nucleotides read TGCAGTGCTAAATCTAGCGGGAGTTTCTACAATGAGCAGTTCTTC. It codes for CSAKSSGSFYNEQFF.

This clonotype was counted many times. This chain links TRBV6-1 with TRBJ1-2; the D is unclear. V dropped 5 bases and J dropped 7 bases, with 8 bases sitting between them. The CDR3 has 11 amino acids. Germline V CDR1 and CDR2: MNHNS, SASEGT. CDR3 sequence reads: CASSSGLGYTF. CDR3 nucleotide sequence: TGTGCCAGCAGTTCTGGGCTTGGCTACACCTTC.

This clonotype was observed at least ten times. The chain joins TRBV11-2 to TRBJ2-3; maybe TRBD2 (7 bases). The length of the CDR3 is 15 residues. The V and J ends lost 5 bases and 3 bases respectively, with 15 bases between them. CDR1 and CDR2 (germline): SGHAT, FQNNGV. The CDR3 region has the DNA TGTGCCAGCAGCCCCCTAGGGAGGGGGACAGATACGCAGTATTTT. This sequence encodes CASSPLGRGTDTQYF.

This chain links TRBV10-2 with TRBJ2-5, with 8 bases fitting TRBD1. The CDR3 runs to 15 residues. Germline CDR1 is WSHSY and CDR2 is SAAADI. The V segment lost 5 bases and the J segment 3 bases; nucleotides outside the gene matches: 8. CDR3 in amino acids: CASSYTETGEETQYF. CDR3 in DNA: TGCGCCAGCAGTTACACGGAGACAGGGGAAGAGACCCAGTACTTC.

This clonotype showed up many times. The V and J genes are TRBV28 and TRBJ1-5; D is uncertain. V gave up 5 bases and J gave up 1 base, with 9 bases separating them. Germline CDR1 reads MDHEN; CDR2 reads SYDVKM. The CDR3 extends over 14 amino acids. The DNA of the CDR3 is TGTGCCAGCAGTGAACGACAAAGCAATCAGCCCCAGCATTTT. Translated: CASSERQSNQPQHF.

This clonotype was picked up many times. The chain is built from TRBV12-3 or TRBV12-4 and TRBJ1-5; weak D call: TRBD1 (5 bases). This CDR3 has 14 residues. Trimming left V 3 bases short and J 5 bases short, with 11 bases between. CDR3 in amino acids: CASSLDRTYQPQHF. Written as DNA, the CDR3 is TGTGCCAGCAGTTTGGATAGGACATATCAGCCCCAGCATTTT.

The table lists this clonotype with a few counts. The gene calls are TRBV20-1 and TRBJ1-1, with 7 nucleotides matching TRBD1. Trimming cost V 1 base and J 5 bases; bases outside gene matches: 10. This CDR3 has 15 amino acids. CDR1 is DFQATT, CDR2 SNEGSKA, per germline (reference sequence). The CDR3 bases are TGCAGTGCTAGAGCCTCAGCAGGGGGGGAGACTGAAGCTTTCTTT. It yields the protein CSARASAGGETEAFF.

This clonotype was found many times. The rearrangement joins TRBV28 to TRBJ1-1; 7 positions match TRBD1. The CDR3 length is 17 residues. CDR1 and CDR2 (germline): MDHEN, SYDVKM. The V gene end was trimmed by 3 bases and the J gene end by 1 base; junction bases not matched to a gene: 11. The CDR3 is CASSLAPDWTGNTEAFF. In DNA, the CDR3 is TGTGCCAGCAGTTTGGCCCCTGACTGGACAGGGAACACTGAAGCTTTCTTT. The complete variable domain, with remaining parts taken from reference TRBV28 and TRBJ1-1, reads DVKVTQSSRYLVKRTGEKVFLECVQDMDHENMFWYRQDPGLGLRLIYFSYDVKMKEKGDIPEGYSVSREKKERFSLILESASTNQTSMYLCASSLAPDWTGNTEAFFGQGTRLTVV.

This clonotype was picked up many times. This chain uses TRBV7-9 with TRBJ2-1, with D unclear. This CDR3 is 13 amino acids long. Germline V gives CDR1 SEHNR, CDR2 FQNEAQ (reference sequence). Trimming removed 11 bases from V and 4 bases from J, with 15 bases in between. CDR3 bases: TGTGCCGGAAGTCCGAGAGGATACAATGAGCAGTTCTTC. Translated: CAGSPRGYNEQFF. Complete variable domain (other parts from reference TRBV7-9 and TRBJ2-1): DTGVSQNPRHKITKRGQNVTFRCDPISEHNRLYWYRQTLGQGPEFLTYFQNEAQLEKSRLLSDRFSAERPKGSFSTLEIQRTEQGDSAMYLCAGSPRGYNEQFFGPGTRLTVL.

The chain employs TRBV27 and TRBJ2-5; TRBD1 aligns across 12 bases. Trimming at V came to 3 bases and at J to 1 base, leaving 9 bases not matched to a gene. Per the germline V gene, CDR1 is MNHEY and CDR2 is SMNVEV (reference sequence). This CDR3 comprises 18 residues. The CDR3 nucleotides read TGTGCCAGCAGTTTTTCGTCTTGGGACAGGGGGCCCCAAGAGACCCAGTACTTC. Its protein is CASSFSSWDRGPQETQYF.

This clonotype was observed at least ten times. The V gene is TRBV5-1, the J gene TRBJ2-1; D possibly corresponds to TRBD1 (6 bases). V lost 0 bases to trimming and J lost 6 bases, with 10 bases between them. Germline V gives CDR1 SGHRS, CDR2 YFSETQ. This CDR3 region has 14 residues. This CDR3 is CASSLAGQINEQFF. In DNA form, the CDR3 reads TGCGCCAGCAGCTTGGCCGGACAGATCAATGAGCAGTTCTTC.

To note about this clonotype: In this CDR3 the conserved last residue, phenylalanine or tryptophan, is missing, so a read error is likely. In DNA form, the CDR3 reads TGTGCCAGCAGCTATGGACAGGGGATGAACACTGAAGCTTTCCTC. This gives the protein CASSYGQGMNTEAFL. V is TRBV7-8 and J is TRBJ1-1, with TRBD1 identical over 9 bases. This CDR3 comprises 15 residues. After removal of 4 bases from V and 0 bases from J, the junction contained 3 bases not matched to a gene. The germline V gene has CDR1 SGHVS and CDR2 FQNEAQ.

This clonotype showed up many times. The chain uses TRBV11-3 and TRBJ2-7; no clear D. With 5 bases removed from V and 4 bases from J, the gap between germline ends came to 12 bases. Germline V gene lookup returns CDR1 SGHNT and CDR2 YENEEA. There are 13 residues in the CDR3. The CDR3 nucleotides are TGTGCCAGCAGCGTATCGATACATTACGAGCAGTACTTC. It specifies CASSVSIHYEQYF.